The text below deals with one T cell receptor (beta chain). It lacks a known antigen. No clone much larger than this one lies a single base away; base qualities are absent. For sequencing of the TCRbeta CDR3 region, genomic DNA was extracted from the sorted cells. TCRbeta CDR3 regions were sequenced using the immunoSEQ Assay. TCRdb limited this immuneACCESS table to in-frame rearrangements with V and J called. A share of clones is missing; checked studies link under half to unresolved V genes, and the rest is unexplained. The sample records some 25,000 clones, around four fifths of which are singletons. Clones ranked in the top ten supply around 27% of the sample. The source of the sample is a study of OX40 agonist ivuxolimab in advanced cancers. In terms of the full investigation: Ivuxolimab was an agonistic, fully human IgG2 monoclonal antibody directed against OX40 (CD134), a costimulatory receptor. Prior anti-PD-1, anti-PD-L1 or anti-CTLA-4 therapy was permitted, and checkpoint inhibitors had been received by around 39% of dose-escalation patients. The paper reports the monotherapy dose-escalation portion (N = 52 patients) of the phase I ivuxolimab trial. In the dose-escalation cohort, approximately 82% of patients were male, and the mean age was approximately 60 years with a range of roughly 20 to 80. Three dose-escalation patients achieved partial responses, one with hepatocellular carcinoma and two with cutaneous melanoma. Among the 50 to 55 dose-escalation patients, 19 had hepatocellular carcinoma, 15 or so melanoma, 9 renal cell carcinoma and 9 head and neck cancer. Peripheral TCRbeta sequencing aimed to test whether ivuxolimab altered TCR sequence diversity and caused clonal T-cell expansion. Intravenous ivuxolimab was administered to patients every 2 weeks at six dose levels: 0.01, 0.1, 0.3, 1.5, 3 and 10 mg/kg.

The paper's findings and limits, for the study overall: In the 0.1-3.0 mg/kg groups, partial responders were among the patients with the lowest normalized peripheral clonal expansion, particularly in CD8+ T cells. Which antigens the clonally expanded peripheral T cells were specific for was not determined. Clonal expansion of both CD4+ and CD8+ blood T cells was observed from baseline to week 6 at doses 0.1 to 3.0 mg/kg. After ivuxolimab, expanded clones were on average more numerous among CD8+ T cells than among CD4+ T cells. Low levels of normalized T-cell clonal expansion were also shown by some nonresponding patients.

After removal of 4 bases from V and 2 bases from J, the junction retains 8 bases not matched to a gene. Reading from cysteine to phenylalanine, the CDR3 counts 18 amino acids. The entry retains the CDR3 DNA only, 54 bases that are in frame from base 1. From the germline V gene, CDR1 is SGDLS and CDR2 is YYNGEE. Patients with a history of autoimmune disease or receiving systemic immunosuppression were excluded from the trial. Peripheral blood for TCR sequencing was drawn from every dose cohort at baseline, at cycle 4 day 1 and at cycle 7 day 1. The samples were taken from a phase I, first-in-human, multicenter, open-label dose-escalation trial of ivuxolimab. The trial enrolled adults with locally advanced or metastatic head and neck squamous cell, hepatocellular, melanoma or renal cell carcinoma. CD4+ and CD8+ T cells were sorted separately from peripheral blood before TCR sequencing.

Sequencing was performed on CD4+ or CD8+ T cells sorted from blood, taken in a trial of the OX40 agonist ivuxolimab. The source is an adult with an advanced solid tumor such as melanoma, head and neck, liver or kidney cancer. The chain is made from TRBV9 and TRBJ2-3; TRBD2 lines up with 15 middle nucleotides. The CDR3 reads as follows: CASSPWGTSGGNTDTQYF. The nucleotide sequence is TGTGCCAGCAGCCCTTGGGGGACTAGCGGGGGGAACACAGATACGCAGTATTTT.